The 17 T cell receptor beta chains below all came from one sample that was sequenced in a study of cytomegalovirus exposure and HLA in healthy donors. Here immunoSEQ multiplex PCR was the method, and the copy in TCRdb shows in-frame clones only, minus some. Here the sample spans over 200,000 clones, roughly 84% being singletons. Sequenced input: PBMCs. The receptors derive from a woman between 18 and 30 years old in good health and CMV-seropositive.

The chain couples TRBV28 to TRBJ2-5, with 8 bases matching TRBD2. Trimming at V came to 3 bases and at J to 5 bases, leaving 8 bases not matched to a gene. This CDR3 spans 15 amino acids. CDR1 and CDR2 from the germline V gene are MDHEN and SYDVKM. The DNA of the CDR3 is TGTGCCAGCAGTTTCTCTCTAGCGGGCTCGGAGACCCAGTACTTC. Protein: CASSFSLAGSETQYF.

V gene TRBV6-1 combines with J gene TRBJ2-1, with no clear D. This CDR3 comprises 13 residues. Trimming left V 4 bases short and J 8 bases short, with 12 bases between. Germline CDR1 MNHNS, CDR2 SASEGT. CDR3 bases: TGTGCCAGCAGTGTAACTGGCACAGATGAGCAGTTCTTC. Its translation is CASSVTGTDEQFF.

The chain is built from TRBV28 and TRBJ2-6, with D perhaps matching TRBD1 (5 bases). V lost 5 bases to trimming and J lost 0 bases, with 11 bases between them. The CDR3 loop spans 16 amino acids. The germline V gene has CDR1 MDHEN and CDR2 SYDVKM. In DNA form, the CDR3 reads TGTGCCAGCAGTCCCCACAGGACCTCTGGGGCCAACGTCCTGACTTTC. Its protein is CASSPHRTSGANVLTF.

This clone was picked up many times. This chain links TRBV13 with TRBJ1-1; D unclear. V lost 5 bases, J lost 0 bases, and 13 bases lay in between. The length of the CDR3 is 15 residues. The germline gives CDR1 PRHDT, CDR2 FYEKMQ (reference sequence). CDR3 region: CASSPTVLVNTEAFF. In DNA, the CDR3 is TGTGCCAGCAGCCCTACTGTACTGGTGAACACTGAAGCTTTCTTT.

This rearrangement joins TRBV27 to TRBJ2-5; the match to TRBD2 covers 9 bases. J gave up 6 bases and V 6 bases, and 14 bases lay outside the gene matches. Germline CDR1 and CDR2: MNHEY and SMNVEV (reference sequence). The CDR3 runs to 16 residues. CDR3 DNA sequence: TGTGCCAGCAGGCGAATCAATAGCGGGAGTATCAAGACCCAGTACTTC. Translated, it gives CASRRINSGSIKTQYF.

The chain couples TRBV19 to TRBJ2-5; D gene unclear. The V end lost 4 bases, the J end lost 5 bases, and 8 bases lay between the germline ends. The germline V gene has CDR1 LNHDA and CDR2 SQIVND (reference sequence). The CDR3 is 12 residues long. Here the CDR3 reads CASSSFEETQYF. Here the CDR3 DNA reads TGTGCCAGTAGTAGCTTCGAGGAGACCCAGTACTTC.

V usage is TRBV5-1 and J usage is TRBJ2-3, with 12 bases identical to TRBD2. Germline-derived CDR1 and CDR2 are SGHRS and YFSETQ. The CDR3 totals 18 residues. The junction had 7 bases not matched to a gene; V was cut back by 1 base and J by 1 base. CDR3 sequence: CASSLTGTSGLGTDTQYF. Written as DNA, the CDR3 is TGCGCCAGCAGCTTGACCGGGACTAGCGGGCTCGGCACAGATACGCAGTATTTT.

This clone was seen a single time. CDR3 amino acids: CASTEVVGNTQYF. The CDR3 nucleotides are TGCGCCAGCACGGAGGTGGTGGGAAATACGCAGTATTTT. V and J are TRBV5-1 and TRBJ2-3; a weak D match, TRBD2 (5 bases). Germline CDR1 is SGHRS and CDR2 is YFSETQ. V was shortened by 6 bases and J by 7 bases, with 15 bases between the two germline ends. There are 13 residues in the CDR3.

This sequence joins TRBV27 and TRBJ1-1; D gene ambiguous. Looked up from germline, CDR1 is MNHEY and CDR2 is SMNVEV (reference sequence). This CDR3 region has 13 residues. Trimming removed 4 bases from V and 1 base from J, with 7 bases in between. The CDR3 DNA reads TGTGCCAGCAGTTCCTCAGAGAACACTGAAGCTTTCTTT. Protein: CASSSSENTEAFF.

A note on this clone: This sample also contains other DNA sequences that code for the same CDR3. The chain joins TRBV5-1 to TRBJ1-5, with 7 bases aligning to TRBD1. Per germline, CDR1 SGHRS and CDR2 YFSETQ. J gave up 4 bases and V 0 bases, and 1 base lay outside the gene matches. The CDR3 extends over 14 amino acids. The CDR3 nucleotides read TGCGCCAGCAGCTTGGCAGGGGGGAATCAGCCCCAGCATTTT. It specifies CASSLAGGNQPQHF.

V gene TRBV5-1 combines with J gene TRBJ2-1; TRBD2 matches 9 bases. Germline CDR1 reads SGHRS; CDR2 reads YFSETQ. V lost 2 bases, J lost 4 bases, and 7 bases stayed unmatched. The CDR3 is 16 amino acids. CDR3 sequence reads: CASSFRGRAYYNEQFF. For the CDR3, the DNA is TGCGCCAGCAGCTTCCGCGGGAGGGCCTATTACAATGAGCAGTTCTTC.

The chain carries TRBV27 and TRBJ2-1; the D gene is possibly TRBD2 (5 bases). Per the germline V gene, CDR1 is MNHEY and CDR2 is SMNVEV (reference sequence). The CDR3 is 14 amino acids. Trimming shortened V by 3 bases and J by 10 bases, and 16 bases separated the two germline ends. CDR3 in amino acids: CASSFSPLRGEQFF. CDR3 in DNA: TGTGCCAGCAGTTTTTCGCCTCTACGGGGAGAGCAGTTCTTC.

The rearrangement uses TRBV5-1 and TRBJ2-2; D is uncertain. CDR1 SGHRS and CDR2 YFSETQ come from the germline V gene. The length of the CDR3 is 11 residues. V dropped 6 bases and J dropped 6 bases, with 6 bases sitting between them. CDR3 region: CASTHSGELFF. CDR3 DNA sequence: TGCGCCAGCACCCATTCCGGGGAGCTGTTTTTT.

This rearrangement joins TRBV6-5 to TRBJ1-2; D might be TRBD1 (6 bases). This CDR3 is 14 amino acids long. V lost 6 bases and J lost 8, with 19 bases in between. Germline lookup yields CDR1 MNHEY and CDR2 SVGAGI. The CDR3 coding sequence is TGTGCCAGCAGCATAGACACAGGGTCGGCGGGCTACACCTTC. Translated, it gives CASSIDTGSAGYTF.

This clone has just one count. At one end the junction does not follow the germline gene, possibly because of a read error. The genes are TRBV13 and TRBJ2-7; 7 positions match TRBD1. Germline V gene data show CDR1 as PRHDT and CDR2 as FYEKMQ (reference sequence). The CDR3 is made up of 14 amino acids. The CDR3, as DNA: TGTACCAGCAGCACTGGCCAGGGGGAAGCCGAGCAGTACTTC. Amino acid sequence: CTSSTGQGEAEQYF.

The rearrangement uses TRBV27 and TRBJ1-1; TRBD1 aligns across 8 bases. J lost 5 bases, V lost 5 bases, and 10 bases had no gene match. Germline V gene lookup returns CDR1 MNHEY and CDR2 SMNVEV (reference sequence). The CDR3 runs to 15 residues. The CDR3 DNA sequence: TGTGCCAGCAGTGCGTCAGGGGGCGCGGATACTGAAGCTTTCTTT. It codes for CASSASGGADTEAFF.

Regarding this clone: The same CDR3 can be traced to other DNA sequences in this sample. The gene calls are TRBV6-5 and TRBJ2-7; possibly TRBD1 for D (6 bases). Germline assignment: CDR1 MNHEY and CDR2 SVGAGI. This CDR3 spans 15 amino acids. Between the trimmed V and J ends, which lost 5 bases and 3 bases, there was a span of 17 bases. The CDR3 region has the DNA TGTGCCAGCAGTCACCGTCCAAACAGGGACTACGAGCAGTACTTC. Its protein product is CASSHRPNRDYEQYF.